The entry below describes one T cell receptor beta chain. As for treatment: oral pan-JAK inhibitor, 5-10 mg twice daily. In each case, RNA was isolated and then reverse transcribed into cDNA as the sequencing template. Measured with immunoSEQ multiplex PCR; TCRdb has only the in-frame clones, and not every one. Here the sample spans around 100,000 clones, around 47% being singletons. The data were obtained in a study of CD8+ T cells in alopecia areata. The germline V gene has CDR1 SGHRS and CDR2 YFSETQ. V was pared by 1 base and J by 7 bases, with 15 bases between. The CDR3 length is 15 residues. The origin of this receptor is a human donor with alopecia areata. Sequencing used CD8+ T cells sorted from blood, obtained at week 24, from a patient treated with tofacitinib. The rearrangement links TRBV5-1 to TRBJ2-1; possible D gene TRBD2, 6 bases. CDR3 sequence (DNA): TGCGCCAGCAGCTTGTATAGCGGCCCCCAGAATGAGCAGTTCTTC. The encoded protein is CASSLYSGPQNEQFF.